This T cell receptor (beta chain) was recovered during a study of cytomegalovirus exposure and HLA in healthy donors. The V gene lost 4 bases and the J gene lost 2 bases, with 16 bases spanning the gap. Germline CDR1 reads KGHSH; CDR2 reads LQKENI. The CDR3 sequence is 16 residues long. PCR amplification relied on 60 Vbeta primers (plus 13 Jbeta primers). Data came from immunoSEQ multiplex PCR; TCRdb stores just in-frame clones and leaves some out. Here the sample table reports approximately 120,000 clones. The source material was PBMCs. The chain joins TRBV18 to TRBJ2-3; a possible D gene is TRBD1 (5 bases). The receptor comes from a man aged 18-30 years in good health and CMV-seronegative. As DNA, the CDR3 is TGTGCCAGCTCACTGGCTGGGGCTCCTGACACAGATACGCAGTATTTT. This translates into CASSLAGAPDTDTQYF.